This T cell receptor (beta chain) was recorded in a study of post-analysis software for immune sequencing data (dated by TCRdb to the mid-2010s). Study-level background: Disease courses on record covered relapsing-remitting, secondary progressive and progressive-relapsing multiple sclerosis, though some patients had no subtype annotation. The patient repertoires were compared against some twelve previously published healthy control repertoires obtained from donors aged roughly 6 to 28 years. A subset of samples was prepared in parallel using single-end sample barcoding, then pooled and co-amplified after Illumina adapter ligation.

Reading the germline V gene gives CDR1 SGHVS and CDR2 FQNEAQ. Measured from the cysteine to the phenylalanine, the CDR3 is 15 residues long. The read is trimmed to its CDR3 DNA, 45 bases read in frame from base 1. A distance of 13 bases separates the germline ends of V and J, which lose 1 base and 6 bases respectively. Points the paper makes about the study in general: Strong co-clustering of samples prepared in the same batch was shown by direct clustering with F measure, prompting a batch-effect correction. Significantly lower normalized Chao1 diversity was found in multiple sclerosis patients than in controls, suggesting substantial peripheral T-cell clonal expansion. The control group was slightly older than the multiple sclerosis patient group. Several TRBV segments, including TRBV5-6, TRBV5-1 and TRBV20-1, were significantly more frequent in patients than controls.

Details on this clonotype: Its antigen remains unidentified. No base quality information exists; no much larger clone differs at one position.

This specimen's time point label, per the study, means: second blood draw from one MS patient after hematopoietic stem cell transplantation. To demonstrate the VDJtools post-analysis software, the study profiled TCR beta repertoires from the peripheral blood of about a dozen young patients with multiple sclerosis. The multiple sclerosis patients were children and adolescents between about 6 and 16 years of age. The method was PCR. Sequenced using an Illumina HiSeq 2500. Unique molecular identifiers were incorporated into TCR beta cDNA libraries to reduce PCR and sequencing biases. About 500,000 cDNA molecules were obtained for every 1 to 10 million input T cells, so each molecule roughly corresponded to one T cell. The patient libraries were prepared and sequenced with the same protocol used for the earlier healthy control dataset. Samples belonging to the same batch were prepared together, multiplexed and sequenced on a shared HiSeq lane. The study's processing was this. Raw barcoded reads were processed with MIGEC, and single-read molecular identifier groups were discarded before consensus assembly and CDR3 extraction. Clonotype tables were post-analysed with VDJtools, normalizing diversity by down-sampling all datasets to the smallest sample size. To correct batch-related cross-sample contamination, repertoire overlap clustering matched CDR3 amino acid sequences but not nucleotide sequences. The public reads were reanalyzed by TCRdb: fastp trimming at Q25, MiXCR alignment, in-frame beta chains only. Each record represents a unique CDR3 protein, reported with the most common genes and DNA among its rows. These V and J calls are TCRdb output, not the study's own analysis. This sample gives around 160,000 distinct CDR3 sequences in total; roughly 40% of them show up just once. 25% to 35% of the sample is held by the ten biggest clonotypes.

This receptor was taken from a girl aged 10 to 17 with multiple sclerosis. Donor details come from another sample of the same person, matched by shared clones. The sequence joins TRBV7-8 to TRBJ1-5; matching of 6 bases hints at TRBD1 as the D gene. The specimen was blood, collected after autologous hematopoietic stem cell transplantation. The DNA sequence follows: TGTGCCAGCAGCTTAGGTTCAGGGGTTCTTCAGCCCCAGCATTTT. Its product reads: CASSLGSGVLQPQHF.